This paragraph reports one TCR beta chain. Its target is unknown. The V and J ends lost 2 bases and 5 bases, in that order; junction bases with no gene match: 4. This CDR3 has 14 residues. Germline V gene sequence: CDR1 MGHRA, CDR2 YSYEKL. The study ran its PCR with 60 Vbeta and 13 Jbeta primers. Some clones are missing from TCRdb's copy, which holds only in-frame ones; the method was immunoSEQ multiplex PCR. The table lists some 130,000 clones, around 77% of them singletons, with over 2% in the top ten. This sample was included in a study of cytomegalovirus exposure and HLA in healthy donors. The study's findings and limits: Generally TCR sequences proved uncommon, though certain public TCRs appeared in numerous donors.

The TCR sequence derives from a young man in good health and CMV-seronegative. The sample taken for sequencing was PBMCs. The genes are TRBV4-1 and TRBJ2-5; 8 positions agree with TRBD2. CDR3 sequence reads: CASSQSGGYETQYF. In DNA, the CDR3 is TGCGCCAGCAGCCAATCGGGAGGGTACGAGACCCAGTACTTC.